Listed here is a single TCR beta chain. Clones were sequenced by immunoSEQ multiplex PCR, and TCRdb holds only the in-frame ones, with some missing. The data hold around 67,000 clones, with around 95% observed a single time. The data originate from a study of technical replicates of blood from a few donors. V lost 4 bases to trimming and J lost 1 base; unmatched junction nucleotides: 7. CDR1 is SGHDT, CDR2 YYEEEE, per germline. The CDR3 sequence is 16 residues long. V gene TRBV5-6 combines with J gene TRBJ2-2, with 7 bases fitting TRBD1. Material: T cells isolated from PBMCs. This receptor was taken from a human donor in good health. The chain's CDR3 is CASSGLQGWNTGELFF. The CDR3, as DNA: TGTGCCAGCAGCGGGCTACAGGGGTGGAACACCGGGGAGCTGTTTTTT.